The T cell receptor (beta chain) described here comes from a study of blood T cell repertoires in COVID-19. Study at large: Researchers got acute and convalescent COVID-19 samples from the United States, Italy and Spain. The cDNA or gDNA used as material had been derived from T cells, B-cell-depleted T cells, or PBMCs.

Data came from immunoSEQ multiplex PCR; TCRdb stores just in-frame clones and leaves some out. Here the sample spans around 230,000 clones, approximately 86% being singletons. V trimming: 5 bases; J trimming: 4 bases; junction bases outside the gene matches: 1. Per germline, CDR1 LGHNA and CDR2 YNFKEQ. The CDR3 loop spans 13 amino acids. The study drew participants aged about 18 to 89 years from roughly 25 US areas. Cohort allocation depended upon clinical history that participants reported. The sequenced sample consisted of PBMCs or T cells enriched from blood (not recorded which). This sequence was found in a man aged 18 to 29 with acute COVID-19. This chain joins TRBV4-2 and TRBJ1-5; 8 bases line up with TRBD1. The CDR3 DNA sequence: TGTGCCAGCAGCTGGGACAGGAATCAGCCCCAGCATTTT. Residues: CASSWDRNQPQHF.